Here is one TCR beta chain with its context. Its antigen is not identified. Trimming removed 6 bases from V and 2 bases from J; junction bases left unmatched: 8. CDR1 is SGHNT and CDR2 is YYREEE in the germline V gene (reference sequence). The CDR3 consists of 14 residues. The sample comes from a study of T cell responses to AZD1222 COVID-19 vaccine. Points from the study as a whole: Per reports, nearly half of all spike-specific TCRs target regions that are unmutated in variants. Scientists sampled the repertoires only once the peak T cell response had passed. Baseline testing showed seropositivity in only a handful of AZD1222 recipients. Spike-specific TCR breadth rose after two AZD1222 doses, and depth rose as well.

TCRdb's table, derived via immunoSEQ multiplex PCR, lists solely in-frame clones and lacks some. The sample contains 160,000 or so clones, roughly 90% of which appear only once. Sequenced material: peripheral blood, taken on day 0 of AZD1222 vaccination. This chain joins TRBV5-4 and TRBJ2-7; 7 nucleotides align to TRBD2. The receptor's source is an adult in good health. Written as DNA, the CDR3 is TGTGCCAGCACCTATTCCCTAGCGGCCTACGAGCAGTACTTC. Residues: CASTYSLAAYEQYF.